The 20 T cell receptor beta chains listed next were all sequenced from one sample in a study of cytomegalovirus exposure and HLA in healthy donors. Both 60 Vbeta primers and 13 Jbeta primers went into the PCR. TCRdb's table, derived via immunoSEQ multiplex PCR, lists solely in-frame clones and lacks some. This sample has tens of thousands of clones, with approximately 72% found just once. The sequenced material came from PBMCs. The receptor source for this set is a woman aged 40 to 50 in good health and CMV-seropositive.

This clone was seen once. The chain recombines TRBV10-3 with TRBJ2-2; D call uncertain. The CDR3 contains 15 residues. Trimming removed 6 bases at V and 3 bases at J, with 14 bases between. The germline V gene encodes CDR1 ENHRY and CDR2 SYGVKD. In DNA form, the CDR3 reads TGTGCCATCAGCCCGGGTAACCGGGACACCGGGGAGCTGTTTTTT. It is translated as CAISPGNRDTGELFF.

The rearrangement uses TRBV5-4 and TRBJ2-1; D gene uncertain. Germline V gene lookup returns CDR1 SGHNT and CDR2 YYREEE (reference sequence). V dropped 2 bases and J dropped 9 bases, with 12 bases sitting between them. This CDR3 contains 13 residues. CDR3 region: CASSFSAPFEQFF. The CDR3, as DNA: TGTGCCAGCAGCTTCAGCGCCCCCTTTGAGCAGTTCTTC.

This clone has just a few counts. The chain carries TRBV7-3 and TRBJ2-5; 7 bases agree with TRBD1. The CDR3 has 16 amino acids. J gave up 1 base and V 5 bases, and 10 bases lay outside the gene matches. Germline V gives CDR1 SGHTA, CDR2 FQGTGA. The CDR3 is CASSPHSWDSQETQYF. The CDR3 coding sequence is TGTGCCAGCAGCCCACACTCTTGGGACAGCCAAGAGACCCAGTACTTC.

CDR3 nucleotides: TGTGCCAGCAGCTCTAACGGGGGGCGAGAGACCCAGTACTTC. Translated: CASSSNGGRETQYF. The rearrangement uses TRBV7-3 and TRBJ2-5, with D possibly matching TRBD2 (7 bases). Deletions cut 4 bases from V and 4 bases from J, with 13 bases between. In germline, CDR1 is SGHTA, CDR2 FQGTGA. The CDR3 extends over 14 amino acids. The complete variable domain, with remaining parts taken from reference TRBV7-3 and TRBJ2-5, reads GAGVSQTPSNKVTEKGKYVELRCDPISGHTALYWYRQSLGQGPEFLIYFQGTGAADDSGLPNDRFFAVRPEGSVSTLKIQRTERGDSAVYLCASSSNGGRETQYFGPGTRLLVL.

The V call is TRBV29-1, the J call TRBJ1-5, with a possible D match to TRBD1 (6 bases). V was pared by 6 bases and J by 5 bases, with 8 bases between. The CDR3 has 11 residues. Germline values: CDR1 SQVTM, CDR2 ANQGSEA. CDR3: CSVGGDQPQHF. In DNA, the CDR3 is TGCAGCGTAGGGGGTGATCAGCCCCAGCATTTT.

This chain joins TRBV5-1 and TRBJ2-7; D remains unclear. Trimming pared 4 bases from V and 5 bases from J, leaving 13 bases between. Germline V gene lookup returns CDR1 SGHRS and CDR2 YFSETQ. This CDR3 is built from 13 residues. CDR3 in amino acids: CASSPPTHHEQYF. The CDR3 DNA follows: TGCGCCAGCAGCCCCCCGACACACCACGAGCAGTACTTC.

This sequence joins TRBV2 and TRBJ2-2, with 8 bases fitting TRBD1. Germline V lookup: CDR1 SNHLY, CDR2 FYNNEI. CDR3 length equals 14 residues. J was trimmed by 0 bases and V by 6 bases; bases with no gene match: 0. CDR3 nucleotide sequence: TGTGCCAGCAGGGACAGGGCGAACACCGGGGAGCTGTTTTTT. It codes for CASRDRANTGELFF.

The count of this clone is one. The rearrangement uses TRBV4-1 and TRBJ2-2, with D hard to call. Per the germline V gene, CDR1 is MGHRA and CDR2 is YSYEKL. The CDR3 has 14 residues. Trimming took 1 base from V and 4 from J, leaving 7 bases between them. The CDR3 spells CASSQGPRTGELFF. The CDR3 coding sequence is TGCGCCAGCAGCCAAGGGCCTCGCACCGGGGAGCTGTTTTTT.

This chain uses TRBV28 with TRBJ1-4; D is uncertain. V lost 2 bases and J lost 0, with 13 bases in between. CDR1 and CDR2 from the germline V gene are MDHEN and SYDVKM. The length of the CDR3 is 17 residues. The CDR3 reads CASSLGSLYATNEKLFF. In DNA, the CDR3 is TGTGCCAGCAGTTTAGGGAGTTTGTACGCAACTAATGAAAAACTGTTTTTT. Drawing the rest from reference TRBV28 and TRBJ1-4, the complete variable domain is DVKVTQSSRYLVKRTGEKVFLECVQDMDHENMFWYRQDPGLGLRLIYFSYDVKMKEKGDIPEGYSVSREKKERFSLILESASTNQTSMYLCASSLGSLYATNEKLFFGSGTQLSVL.

This clone was detected once. This sample includes further DNA sequences coding for the same CDR3. The V and J genes are TRBV18 and TRBJ1-5; 10 nucleotides match TRBD1. The CDR3 spans 15 residues. Trimming took 6 bases from V and 2 from J; bases not matched to a gene: 4. Germline V gene sequence: CDR1 KGHSH, CDR2 LQKENI. The CDR3 spells CASSLGTGGNQPQHF. The CDR3 nucleotides read TGTGCCAGCTCGCTCGGGACAGGGGGCAATCAGCCCCAGCATTTT.

V is TRBV11-2 and J is TRBJ2-2, with D maybe TRBD2 (6 bases). Trimming shortened V by 5 bases and J by 0 bases, and 13 bases separated the two germline ends. This CDR3 contains 16 residues. CDR1 SGHAT and CDR2 FQNNGV come from the germline V gene. This CDR3 reads CASSPRTMPNTGELFF. DNA for the CDR3: TGTGCCAGCAGCCCTCGGACTATGCCGAACACCGGGGAGCTGTTTTTT.

This clone has more than one count but fewer than ten. The genes are TRBV27 and TRBJ1-5; D not resolved. The CDR3 contains 15 residues. V was clipped by 0 bases and J by 2 bases, with 8 bases between them. Germline CDR1 MNHEY, CDR2 SMNVEV (reference sequence). In nucleotides, the CDR3 is TGTGCCAGCAGTTTATCGATCGGGGGCAATCAGCCCCAGCATTTT. Residues: CASSLSIGGNQPQHF.

The chain carries TRBV10-3 and TRBJ1-3; a possible D gene is TRBD1 (6 bases). Germline assignment: CDR1 ENHRY and CDR2 SYGVKD. The V end lost 9 bases, the J end lost 0 bases, and 9 bases lay between the germline ends. This CDR3 is built from 13 residues. The CDR3 reads CAIAGASGNTIYF. CDR3 coding DNA: TGTGCCATAGCAGGGGCCTCTGGAAACACCATATATTTT.

Of note for this clone: The junction departs from the called germline gene at one end, perhaps through a read error. The V gene is TRBV11-2, the J gene TRBJ1-5; possibly TRBD1 for D (5 bases). This CDR3 contains 15 residues. Germline CDR1 reads SGHAT; CDR2 reads FQNNGV. The CDR3 DNA sequence: TGTGCCAGCAGCCTAGAATCGGGGGGTCATCAGCCCCAGCATTTT. Its translation: CASSLESGGHQPQHF. Full variable domain (remainder filled in from reference TRBV11-2 and TRBJ1-5): EAGVAQSPRYKIIEKRQSVAFWCNPISGHATLYWYQQILGQGPKLLIQFQNNGVVDDSQLPKDRFSAERLKGVDSTLKIQPAKLEDSAVYLCASSLESGGHQPQHFGDGTRLSIL.

This clone was detected only a few times. The V and J genes are TRBV18 and TRBJ2-7; the match to TRBD1 covers 8 bases. Germline V lookup: CDR1 KGHSH, CDR2 LQKENI. The CDR3 length is 14 residues. After removal of 4 bases from V and 2 bases from J, the junction contained 4 bases not matched to a gene. CDR3 bases: TGTGCCAGCTCACAGACAGGGGCTCCCTACGAGCAGTACTTC. Amino acids: CASSQTGAPYEQYF.

This rearrangement joins TRBV28 to TRBJ1-3, with TRBD1 identical over 10 bases. Germline values: CDR1 MDHEN, CDR2 SYDVKM. The V segment lost 4 bases and the J segment 6 bases; nucleotides outside the gene matches: 3. The CDR3 sequence is 14 residues long. The DNA of the CDR3 is TGTGCCAGCAGTTGGGACAGGGGAGAAAACACCATATATTTT. Its translation: CASSWDRGENTIYF.

The chain combines TRBV18 with TRBJ2-7; 10 nucleotides match TRBD1. Trimming removed 3 bases from V and 3 bases from J; junction bases left unmatched: 8. This CDR3 contains 16 residues. From germline, CDR1 is KGHSH and CDR2 LQKENI. CDR3 loop: CASSPTGGTGVYEQYF. The CDR3, as DNA: TGTGCCAGCTCACCGACGGGCGGGACAGGGGTCTACGAGCAGTACTTC.

This chain joins TRBV5-5 and TRBJ1-3, with unresolved D. The V end lost 2 bases, the J end lost 1 base, and 16 bases lay between the germline ends. CDR1 SGHKS and CDR2 YYEKEE come from the germline V gene (reference sequence). This CDR3 has 17 residues. CDR3 residues: CASSFGRRVGSGNTIYF. The CDR3 DNA sequence: TGTGCCAGCAGCTTTGGTCGGAGGGTAGGATCTGGAAACACCATATATTTT.

The V gene is TRBV5-4, the J gene TRBJ2-3; 11 positions match TRBD2. Germline V gene data show CDR1 as SGHNT and CDR2 as YYREEE (reference sequence). The CDR3 extends over 16 amino acids. V shed 2 bases and J 0 bases; nucleotides not matched to a gene: 2. CDR3 nucleotide sequence: TGTGCCAGCAGCTTCCCTAGCGGGGGGAGCACAGATACGCAGTATTTT. It specifies CASSFPSGGSTDTQYF.

The chain couples TRBV27 to TRBJ2-1; 8 bases fit TRBD2. The junction had 10 bases not matched to a gene; V was cut back by 5 bases and J by 7 bases. The CDR3 is made up of 15 amino acids. Germline CDR1 MNHEY, CDR2 SMNVEV (reference sequence). CDR3 loop: CASSRELAVTNEQFF. The CDR3 coding sequence is TGTGCCAGCAGTCGCGAACTAGCGGTAACAAATGAGCAGTTCTTC.